These T cell receptor beta chains were read from a single sample in a study of OX40 agonist ivuxolimab in advanced cancers. Assay: immunoSEQ multiplex PCR; the TCRdb copy retains only in-frame clones and omits some. The sample has roughly 80,000 clones, roughly 85% seen once. This material consisted of CD4+ or CD8+ T cells sorted from blood, taken in a trial of the OX40 agonist ivuxolimab. These receptors all stem from an adult with an advanced solid tumor such as melanoma, head and neck, liver or kidney cancer. The CDR3 runs from the conserved cysteine through the conserved F or W. The D gene is left open where the match is weak. Clone size is not always given. Where it is, it says once, few, many or a class for expanded clones.

clone_size: few; j_call: TRBJ2-5; d_call: TRBD1; v_call: TRBV11-2; cdr3_aa: CASSPPGDRSRETQYF; cdr3_nt: TGTGCCAGCAGCCCCCCCGGGGACAGGAGTAGAGAGACCCAGTACTTC
clone_size: NA; j_call: TRBJ2-7; d_call: NA; v_call: TRBV7-6; cdr3_aa: CASSPRRARGGYEQYF; cdr3_nt: TGTGCCAGCAGCCCCCGTAGAGCCCGCGGAGGATACGAGCAGTACTTC
clone_size: NA; j_call: TRBJ2-3; d_call: NA; v_call: TRBV18; cdr3_aa: CASSPPNGAGADTQYF; cdr3_nt: TGTGCCAGCTCCCCCCCGAACGGGGCGGGTGCAGATACGCAGTATTTT
clone_size: NA; j_call: TRBJ2-7; d_call: NA; v_call: TRBV28; cdr3_aa: CASSLKQPYEQYF; cdr3_nt: TGTGCCAGCAGTTTAAAACAGCCCTACGAGCAGTACTTC
clone_size: NA; j_call: TRBJ1-1; d_call: NA; v_call: TRBV10-3; cdr3_aa: CAISENYMNTEAFF; cdr3_nt: TGTGCCATCAGTGAAAATTATATGAACACTGAAGCTTTCTTT
clone_size: NA; j_call: TRBJ2-7; d_call: NA; v_call: TRBV7-2; cdr3_aa: CASSSGTGYEQYF; cdr3_nt: TGTGCCAGCAGCTCTGGGACCGGCTACGAGCAGTACTTC
clone_size: once; j_call: TRBJ2-3; d_call: NA; v_call: TRBV5-4; cdr3_aa: CASSLSTGVGSTDTQYF; cdr3_nt: TGTGCCAGCAGCCTATCGACGGGAGTAGGGAGCACAGATACGCAGTATTTT
clone_size: NA; j_call: TRBJ1-6; d_call: TRBD1; v_call: TRBV28; cdr3_aa: CASSFPTGGGSPLHF; cdr3_nt: TGTGCCAGCAGTTTCCCCACAGGGGGCGGATCACCCCTCCACTTT
clone_size: NA; j_call: TRBJ1-4; d_call: NA; v_call: TRBV7-2; cdr3_aa: CASSLAGKWGNEKLFF; cdr3_nt: TGTGCCAGCAGCTTAGCGGGGAAGTGGGGTAATGAAAAACTGTTTTTT
clone_size: NA; j_call: TRBJ2-7; d_call: NA; v_call: TRBV7-9; cdr3_aa: CASSLATYEQYF; cdr3_nt: TGTGCCAGCAGCTTGGCTACCTACGAGCAGTACTTC
clone_size: NA; j_call: TRBJ1-2; d_call: TRBD1; v_call: TRBV2; cdr3_aa: CASSEAGGGRMDGYTF; cdr3_nt: TGTGCCAGCAGTGAAGCTGGAGGGGGCAGGATGGATGGCTACACCTTC
clone_size: NA; j_call: TRBJ1-1; d_call: TRBD1; v_call: TRBV6-1; cdr3_aa: CASTPGTANTEAFF; cdr3_nt: TGTGCCAGCACCCCGGGGACAGCGAACACTGAAGCTTTCTTT
clone_size: once; j_call: TRBJ1-5; d_call: TRBD1; v_call: TRBV6-1; cdr3_aa: CASSRGQRSNQPQHF; cdr3_nt: TGTGCCAGCAGCAGGGGGCAAAGGAGCAATCAGCCCCAGCATTTT
clone_size: few; j_call: TRBJ2-1; d_call: NA; v_call: TRBV20-1; cdr3_aa: CSANYNEQFF; cdr3_nt: TGCAGTGCCAATTACAATGAGCAGTTCTTC
clone_size: NA; j_call: TRBJ2-7; d_call: NA; v_call: TRBV5-6; cdr3_aa: CASSWTGSSYEQYF; cdr3_nt: TGTGCCAGCAGCTGGACCGGTAGCTCCTACGAGCAGTACTTC
clone_size: once; j_call: TRBJ2-7; d_call: TRBD2; v_call: TRBV7-9; cdr3_aa: CASSLRAGGDEQYF; cdr3_nt: TGTGCCAGCAGCTTACGGGCGGGAGGAGACGAGCAGTACTTC
clone_size: NA; j_call: TRBJ1-5; d_call: NA; v_call: TRBV28; cdr3_aa: CASSLGHGREPQHF; cdr3_nt: TGTGCCAGCAGTTTGGGCCACGGGAGGGAGCCCCAGCATTTT
clone_size: NA; j_call: TRBJ2-1; d_call: NA; v_call: TRBV7-2; cdr3_aa: CASSLVQISGNEQFF; cdr3_nt: TGTGCCAGCAGCTTAGTGCAAATATCGGGCAATGAGCAGTTCTTC
clone_size: NA; j_call: TRBJ1-3; d_call: NA; v_call: TRBV7-6; cdr3_aa: CASSFLTRQAPGGNTIYF; cdr3_nt: TGTGCCAGCAGCTTCCTAACCCGACAGGCCCCTGGGGGAAACACCATATATTTT
clone_size: NA; j_call: TRBJ2-1; d_call: TRBD2; v_call: TRBV7-2; cdr3_aa: CASSLLVLAGVDEQFF; cdr3_nt: TGTGCCAGCAGCTTATTAGTATTAGCGGGAGTCGATGAGCAGTTCTTC
clone_size: NA; j_call: TRBJ2-3; d_call: TRBD2; v_call: TRBV15; cdr3_aa: CATSREAGEGDTQYF; cdr3_nt: TGTGCCACCAGCAGAGAGGCGGGAGAGGGGGATACGCAGTATTTT
clone_size: few; j_call: TRBJ2-7; d_call: NA; v_call: TRBV7-2; cdr3_aa: CASSLEVSRYSYEQYF; cdr3_nt: TGTGCCAGCAGCTTAGAAGTCTCACGCTATTCCTACGAGCAGTACTTC
clone_size: NA; j_call: TRBJ2-2; d_call: NA; v_call: TRBV2; cdr3_aa: CASRKGLLQNTGELFF; cdr3_nt: TGTGCCAGCAGGAAAGGCCTTCTCCAGAACACCGGGGAGCTGTTTTTT
clone_size: NA; j_call: TRBJ2-3; d_call: NA; v_call: TRBV28; cdr3_aa: CASSSLGQSVDTDTQYF; cdr3_nt: TGTGCCAGCAGTTCTCTAGGACAGTCCGTTGACACAGATACGCAGTATTTT
clone_size: NA; j_call: TRBJ1-1; d_call: TRBD1; v_call: TRBV18; cdr3_aa: CASSPDRAEAFF; cdr3_nt: TGTGCCAGCTCGCCGGACAGGGCTGAAGCTTTCTTT
clone_size: NA; j_call: TRBJ2-7; d_call: NA; v_call: TRBV7-8; cdr3_aa: CASSLVHEQYF; cdr3_nt: TGTGCCAGCAGCTTAGTTCACGAGCAGTACTTC
clone_size: NA; j_call: TRBJ1-1; d_call: NA; v_call: TRBV5-1; cdr3_aa: CASSLEKGTLTEAFF; cdr3_nt: TGCGCCAGCAGCTTGGAAAAAGGGACACTCACTGAAGCTTTCTTT
clone_size: NA; j_call: TRBJ1-2; d_call: NA; v_call: TRBV10-2; cdr3_aa: CASNSGGRRNYGYTF; cdr3_nt: TGCGCCAGCAACTCGGGTGGGCGGAGGAACTATGGCTACACCTTC
clone_size: medium-sized; j_call: TRBJ2-6; d_call: NA; v_call: TRBV11-3; cdr3_aa: CASSLDSSGANVLTF; cdr3_nt: TGTGCCAGCAGTCTAGACTCCTCTGGGGCCAACGTCCTGACTTTC
clone_size: NA; j_call: TRBJ2-7; d_call: TRBD1; v_call: TRBV18; cdr3_aa: CASSPGGQGEQYF; cdr3_nt: TGTGCCAGCTCACCAGGGGGACAGGGTGAGCAGTACTTC
clone_size: NA; j_call: TRBJ1-2; d_call: NA; v_call: TRBV28; cdr3_aa: CASTIFGGGGYGYTF; cdr3_nt: TGTGCCAGCACCATTTTTGGGGGGGGCGGCTATGGCTACACCTTC
clone_size: NA; j_call: TRBJ2-5; d_call: NA; v_call: TRBV2; cdr3_aa: CASSELTQYF; cdr3_nt: TGTGCCAGCAGTGAATTGACCCAGTACTTC